These T cell receptor beta chains were read from a single sample in a study of beta chain features in type 1 diabetes. Assay used: immunoSEQ multiplex PCR; TCRdb lists only in-frame clones, some missing. This table holds 640,000 or so clones, over 13% found once. The specimen sequenced was naive CD4+ T cells from blood. The receptors stem from a man aged 18-30 years with type 1 diabetes. CDR3s include the opening cysteine and the closing phenylalanine or tryptophan. Fields, in order: CDR3 length, V gene, clone size, D gene, J gene, CDR3 DNA, CDR3 protein. A D gene is named only where the DNA matches it firmly. Size tells how often a clone was seen (once, few, many) or the class of an expanded clone, and some rows leave it out.

len: 14
v_gene: TRBV29-1
abundance: .
d_gene: .
j_gene: TRBJ2-3
CDR3nt: TGCAGCGCTCGGCGACAGACCCCCACAGATACGCAGTATTTT
CDR3aa: CSARRQTPTDTQYF

len: 14
v_gene: TRBV4-1
abundance: .
d_gene: .
j_gene: TRBJ2-3
CDR3nt: TGCGCCAGCAGCCTCCCAACTAGCAGGGATACGCAGTATTTT
CDR3aa: CASSLPTSRDTQYF

len: 14
v_gene: TRBV6-1
abundance: .
d_gene: .
j_gene: TRBJ1-2
CDR3nt: TGTGCCAGCAGTGAAACACTAGGGGACTATGGCTACACCTTC
CDR3aa: CASSETLGDYGYTF

len: 16
v_gene: TRBV11-2
abundance: few
d_gene: TRBD1
j_gene: TRBJ2-1
CDR3nt: TGTGCCAGCAGCCTCCGATGGGGACAGGGTTACAATGAGCAGTTCTTC
CDR3aa: CASSLRWGQGYNEQFF

len: 17
v_gene: TRBV27
abundance: .
d_gene: TRBD1
j_gene: TRBJ1-1
CDR3nt: TGTGCCAGCAGACCTCCCGACAGGGCGACGGGAAACACTGAAGCTTTCTTT
CDR3aa: CASRPPDRATGNTEAFF

len: 13
v_gene: TRBV30
abundance: few
d_gene: .
j_gene: TRBJ2-7
CDR3nt: TGTGCCTGGAGTAATAGAGGAACCTACGAGCAGTACTTC
CDR3aa: CAWSNRGTYEQYF

len: 14
v_gene: TRBV7-2
abundance: .
d_gene: TRBD1
j_gene: TRBJ2-7
CDR3nt: TGTGCCAGCAGCTTCACCAATCAGGGGGACGAGCAGTACTTC
CDR3aa: CASSFTNQGDEQYF

len: 15
v_gene: TRBV6-5
abundance: few
d_gene: TRBD2
j_gene: TRBJ2-1
CDR3nt: TGTGCCAGCAGTTGGACTAGCGGTACCTACAATGAGCAGTTCTTC
CDR3aa: CASSWTSGTYNEQFF

len: 15
v_gene: TRBV6-5
abundance: few
d_gene: .
j_gene: TRBJ2-7
CDR3nt: TGTGCCAGCAGTAATAGACAGAGTACTCGTCTAGATCAGTACTTC
CDR3aa: CASSNRQSTRLDQYF

len: 19
v_gene: TRBV7-2
abundance: few
d_gene: TRBD2
j_gene: TRBJ2-5
CDR3nt: TGTGCCAGCAGCCTCGCCCCGGTGCTAGCGGGGGGGAACCAAGAGACCCAGTACTTC
CDR3aa: CASSLAPVLAGGNQETQYF

len: 15
v_gene: TRBV30
abundance: few
d_gene: .
j_gene: TRBJ2-6
CDR3nt: TGTGCCTGGAGTGTGGCACGCACTGGGGCCAACGTCCTGACTTTC
CDR3aa: CAWSVARTGANVLTF

len: 12
v_gene: TRBV29-1
abundance: .
d_gene: .
j_gene: TRBJ2-5
CDR3nt: TGCAGCGTTACGAGAGCTGAAGAGACCCAGTACTTC
CDR3aa: CSVTRAEETQYF

len: 15
v_gene: TRBV5-6
abundance: few
d_gene: .
j_gene: TRBJ2-7
CDR3nt: TGTGCCAGCAGCGTGCAGGGGGGCCTTGAAAACGAGCAGTACTTC
CDR3aa: CASSVQGGLENEQYF

len: 17
v_gene: TRBV4-1
abundance: once
d_gene: TRBD1
j_gene: TRBJ2-7
CDR3nt: TGCGCCAGCAGTCCCACCACCGGGACAGGGAAAAGATACGAGCAGTACTTC
CDR3aa: CASSPTTGTGKRYEQYF

len: 13
v_gene: TRBV5-6
abundance: .
d_gene: .
j_gene: TRBJ1-1
CDR3nt: TGTGCCAGCAGCTTGAGTCTCAACACTGAAGCTTTCTTT
CDR3aa: CASSLSLNTEAFF

len: 15
v_gene: TRBV19
abundance: few
d_gene: TRBD1
j_gene: TRBJ1-2
CDR3nt: TGTGCCAGTACCGCCCCGGACAGGGGAAACTATGGCTACACCTTC
CDR3aa: CASTAPDRGNYGYTF

len: 15
v_gene: TRBV9
abundance: .
d_gene: .
j_gene: TRBJ2-1
CDR3nt: TGTGCCAGCAGCCCTTGGGCGGCCTCCTACAATGAGCAGTTCTTC
CDR3aa: CASSPWAASYNEQFF

len: 14
v_gene: TRBV7-2
abundance: .
d_gene: .
j_gene: TRBJ2-7
CDR3nt: TGTGCCAGCAGCAAAGGGGGTGTTAGGGGCGAGCAGTACTTC
CDR3aa: CASSKGGVRGEQYF

len: 19
v_gene: TRBV7-6
abundance: .
d_gene: TRBD2
j_gene: TRBJ2-1
CDR3nt: TGTGCCAGCAGCGCCGTACCTATGTCATCTGCGGGAGACTACAATGAGCAGTTCTTC
CDR3aa: CASSAVPMSSAGDYNEQFF

len: 17
v_gene: TRBV28
abundance: .
d_gene: .
j_gene: TRBJ1-1
CDR3nt: TGTGCCAGCAGTCCCTCTCCTCAGGGGAAGATGAACACTGAAGCTTTCTTT
CDR3aa: CASSPSPQGKMNTEAFF

len: 12
v_gene: TRBV10-3
abundance: .
d_gene: .
j_gene: TRBJ2-7
CDR3nt: TGTGCCATCAGGGACGGCGGTAGCGAGCAGTACTTC
CDR3aa: CAIRDGGSEQYF

len: 14
v_gene: TRBV2
abundance: .
d_gene: .
j_gene: TRBJ1-5
CDR3nt: TGTGCCAGCAGGGCAGATTATAGCAATCAGCCCCAGCATTTT
CDR3aa: CASRADYSNQPQHF

len: 17
v_gene: TRBV27
abundance: few
d_gene: .
j_gene: TRBJ2-6
CDR3nt: TGTGCCAGCAGTTTATCTTTCGGTAGCTCTGGGGCCAACGTCCTGACTTTC
CDR3aa: CASSLSFGSSGANVLTF

len: 14
v_gene: TRBV7-9
abundance: .
d_gene: .
j_gene: TRBJ2-7
CDR3nt: TGTGCCAGCAGCTGGCCGGACCCGACGCGAGAGCAGTACTTC
CDR3aa: CASSWPDPTREQYF

len: 13
v_gene: TRBV7-9
abundance: .
d_gene: .
j_gene: TRBJ2-7
CDR3nt: TGTGCCAGCAGCTTAACAGTCCCCTACGAGCAGTACTTC
CDR3aa: CASSLTVPYEQYF

len: 18
v_gene: TRBV29-1
abundance: few
d_gene: .
j_gene: TRBJ1-5
CDR3nt: TGCAGCGTTGATCCTCCTCTAGAGTCGGAGACAGGTGATCAGCCCCAGCATTTT
CDR3aa: CSVDPPLESETGDQPQHF

len: 14
v_gene: TRBV7-2
abundance: few
d_gene: .
j_gene: TRBJ2-3
CDR3nt: TGTGCCAGCAGCTTATCGACCCACACAGATACGCAGTATTTT
CDR3aa: CASSLSTHTDTQYF